Sequencing of this T cell receptor beta chain was carried out in a study of T cells in Graves' hyperthyroidism and ophthalmopathy. Study-wide findings and caveats: A 13 V-J model separated ophthalmopathy from stable hyperthyroidism. Blood held most thyroid clonotypes expanded above 0.001 frequency. Model predictions of ophthalmopathy came a median approximately 6.8 months before onset.

Uncontrolled infection, other autoimmune disease, pregnancy or lactation barred patients from enrollment. Amplification targeted TCR beta CDR3 regions from RNA transcripts. HTBI primers were the set used in a first-round RT-PCR of the TCR CDR3. MiXCR, applied by TCRdb to the multiplex PCR reads, yields one record per CDR3 protein. Among 480,000 or so distinct CDR3 sequences listed, 46% were seen once. The V end lost 2 bases, the J end lost 10 bases, and 9 bases lay between the germline ends. Germline-derived CDR1 and CDR2 are PRHDT and FYEKMQ (reference sequence). The CDR3 is 13 residues long. The table lists this clonotype with many counts. Its antigen is undetermined.

Sequencing input: peripheral blood or thyroid tissue (not recorded which). This clonotype was obtained from an adult woman with Graves' disease, either hyperthyroidism or ophthalmopathy (not recorded which). J is TRBJ1-6 and V is TRBV13; a weak D match, TRBD1 (6 bases). CDR3 loop: CASSLKGESPLHF. The CDR3 DNA reads TGTGCCAGCAGCTTAAAGGGGGAATCACCCCTCCACTTT.